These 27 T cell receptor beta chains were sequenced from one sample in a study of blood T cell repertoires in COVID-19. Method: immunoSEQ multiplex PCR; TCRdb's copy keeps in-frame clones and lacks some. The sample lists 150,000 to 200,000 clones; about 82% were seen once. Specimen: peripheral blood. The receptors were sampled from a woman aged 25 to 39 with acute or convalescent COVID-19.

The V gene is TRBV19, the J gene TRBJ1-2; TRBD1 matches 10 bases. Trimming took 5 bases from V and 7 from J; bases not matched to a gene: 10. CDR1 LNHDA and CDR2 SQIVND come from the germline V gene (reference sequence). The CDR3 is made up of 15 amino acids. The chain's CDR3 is CASSDEGQGKRGYTF. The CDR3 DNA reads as TGTGCCAGTAGTGACGAGGGACAGGGGAAGCGTGGCTACACCTTC.

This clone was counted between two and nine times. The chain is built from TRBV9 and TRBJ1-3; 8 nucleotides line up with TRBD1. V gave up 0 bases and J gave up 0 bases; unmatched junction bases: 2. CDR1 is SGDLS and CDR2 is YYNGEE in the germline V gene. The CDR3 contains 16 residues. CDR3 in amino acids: CASSVGQGFSGNTIYF. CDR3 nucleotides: TGTGCCAGCAGCGTAGGACAGGGGTTCTCTGGAAACACCATATATTTT.

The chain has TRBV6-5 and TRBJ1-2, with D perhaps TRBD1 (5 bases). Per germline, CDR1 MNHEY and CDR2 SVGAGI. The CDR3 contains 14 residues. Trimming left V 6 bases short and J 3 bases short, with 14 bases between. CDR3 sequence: CASRQDTEYYGYTF. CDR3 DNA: TGTGCCAGCAGACAGGACACAGAGTACTATGGCTACACCTTC.

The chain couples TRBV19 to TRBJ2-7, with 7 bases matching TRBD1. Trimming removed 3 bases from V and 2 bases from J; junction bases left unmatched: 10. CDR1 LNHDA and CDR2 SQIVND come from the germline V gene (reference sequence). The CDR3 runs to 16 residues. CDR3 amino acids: CASSILQGDFPYEQYF. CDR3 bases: TGTGCCAGTAGTATTCTCCAGGGGGATTTTCCCTACGAGCAGTACTTC. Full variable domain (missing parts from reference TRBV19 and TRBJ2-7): DGGITQSPKYLFRKEGQNVTLSCEQNLNHDAMYWYRQDPGQGLRLIYYSQIVNDFQKGDIAEGYSVSREKKESFPLTVTSAQKNPTAFYLCASSILQGDFPYEQYFGPGTRLTVT.

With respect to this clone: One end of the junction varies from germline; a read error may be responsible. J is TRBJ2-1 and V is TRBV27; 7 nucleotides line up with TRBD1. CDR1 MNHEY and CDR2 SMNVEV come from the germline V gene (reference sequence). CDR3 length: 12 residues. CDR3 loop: CASSLQGNVQFF. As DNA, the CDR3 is TGTGCCAGCAGCCTACAGGGGAATGTGCAGTTCTTC.

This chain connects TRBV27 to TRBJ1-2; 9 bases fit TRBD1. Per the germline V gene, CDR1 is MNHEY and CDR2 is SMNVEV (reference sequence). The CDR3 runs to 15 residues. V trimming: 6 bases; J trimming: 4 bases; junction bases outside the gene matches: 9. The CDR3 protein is CASRPNRGRTYGYTF. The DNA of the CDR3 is TGTGCCAGCAGGCCGAACAGGGGGCGTACCTATGGCTACACCTTC.

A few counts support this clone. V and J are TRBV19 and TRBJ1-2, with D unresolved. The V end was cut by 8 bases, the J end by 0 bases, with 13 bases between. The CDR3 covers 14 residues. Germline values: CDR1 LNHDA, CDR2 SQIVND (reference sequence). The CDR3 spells CASQPRVANYGYTF. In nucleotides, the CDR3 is TGTGCCAGTCAACCACGGGTCGCTAACTATGGCTACACCTTC.

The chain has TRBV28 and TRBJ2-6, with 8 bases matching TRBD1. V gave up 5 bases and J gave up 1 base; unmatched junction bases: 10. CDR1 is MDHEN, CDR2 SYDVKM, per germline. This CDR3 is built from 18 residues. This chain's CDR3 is CASSTSRTGYSGANVLTF. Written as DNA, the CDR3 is TGTGCCAGCAGTACTTCAAGGACAGGGTATTCTGGGGCCAACGTCCTGACTTTC.

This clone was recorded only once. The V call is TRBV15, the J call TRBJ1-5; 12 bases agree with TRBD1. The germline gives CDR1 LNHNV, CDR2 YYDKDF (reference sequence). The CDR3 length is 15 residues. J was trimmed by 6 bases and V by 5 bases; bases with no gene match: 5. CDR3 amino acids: CATSWGQGAGQPQHF. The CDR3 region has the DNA TGTGCCACCAGCTGGGGACAGGGGGCAGGTCAGCCCCAGCATTTT.

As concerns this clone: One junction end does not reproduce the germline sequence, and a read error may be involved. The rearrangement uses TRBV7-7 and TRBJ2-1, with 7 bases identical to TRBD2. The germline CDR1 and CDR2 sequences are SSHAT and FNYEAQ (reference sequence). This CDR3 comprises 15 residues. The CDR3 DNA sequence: TGTGCTAGCAGCCCCGGGACTACCTCCTACAATGAGCAGTTCTTC. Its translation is CASSPGTTSYNEQFF.

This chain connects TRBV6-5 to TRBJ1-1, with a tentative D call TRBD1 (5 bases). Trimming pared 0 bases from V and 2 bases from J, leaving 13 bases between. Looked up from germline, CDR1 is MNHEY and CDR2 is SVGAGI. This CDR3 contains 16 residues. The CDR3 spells CASSYSWGRLNTEAFF. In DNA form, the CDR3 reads TGTGCCAGCAGTTACTCTTGGGGCCGCCTTAACACTGAAGCTTTCTTT.

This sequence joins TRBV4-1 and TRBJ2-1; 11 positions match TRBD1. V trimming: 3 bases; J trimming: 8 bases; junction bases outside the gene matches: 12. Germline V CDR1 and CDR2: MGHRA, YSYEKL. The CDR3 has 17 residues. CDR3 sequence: CASSHLTGTGGVDEQFF. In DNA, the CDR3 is TGCGCCAGCAGCCATCTCACCGGGACAGGGGGAGTGGATGAGCAGTTCTTC.

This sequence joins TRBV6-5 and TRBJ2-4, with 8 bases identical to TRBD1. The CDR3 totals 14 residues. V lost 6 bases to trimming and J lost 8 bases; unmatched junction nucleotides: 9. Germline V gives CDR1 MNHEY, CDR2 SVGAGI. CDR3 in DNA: TGTGCCAGCAGAAAGACAGGGGATGGGGACATTCAGTACTTC. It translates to CASRKTGDGDIQYF.

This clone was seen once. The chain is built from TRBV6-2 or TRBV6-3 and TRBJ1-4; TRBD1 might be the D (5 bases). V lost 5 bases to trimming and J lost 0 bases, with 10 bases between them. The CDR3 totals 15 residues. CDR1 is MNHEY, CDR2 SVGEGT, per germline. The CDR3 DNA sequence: TGTGCCAGCAGTCCCCGACAGACAACTAATGAAAAACTGTTTTTT. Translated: CASSPRQTTNEKLFF.

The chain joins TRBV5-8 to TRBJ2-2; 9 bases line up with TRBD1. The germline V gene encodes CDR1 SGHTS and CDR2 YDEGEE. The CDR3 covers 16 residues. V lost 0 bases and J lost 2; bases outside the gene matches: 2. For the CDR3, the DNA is TGTGCCAGCAGCTTGGGGGACAGGGCCAACACCGGGGAGCTGTTTTTT. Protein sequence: CASSLGDRANTGELFF.

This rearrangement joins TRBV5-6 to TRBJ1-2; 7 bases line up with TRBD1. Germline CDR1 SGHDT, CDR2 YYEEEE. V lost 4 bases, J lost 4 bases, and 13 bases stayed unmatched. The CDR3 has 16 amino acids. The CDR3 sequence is CASSRRDSSFLYGYTF. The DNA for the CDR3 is TGTGCCAGCAGCAGACGGGACAGCTCGTTCCTCTATGGCTACACCTTC.

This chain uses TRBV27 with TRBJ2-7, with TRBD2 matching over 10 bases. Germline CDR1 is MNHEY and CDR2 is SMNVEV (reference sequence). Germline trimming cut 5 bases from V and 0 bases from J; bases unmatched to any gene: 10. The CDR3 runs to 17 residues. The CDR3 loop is CASSLLTSGSSSYEQYF. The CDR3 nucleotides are TGTGCCAGCAGTCTCCTGACTAGCGGGTCGTCCTCCTACGAGCAGTACTTC.

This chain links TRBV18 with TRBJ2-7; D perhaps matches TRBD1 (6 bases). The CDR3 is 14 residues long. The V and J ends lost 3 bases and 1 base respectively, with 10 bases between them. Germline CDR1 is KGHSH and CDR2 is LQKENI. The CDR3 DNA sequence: TGTGCCAGCTCACCCGCCACAGGGTCCTACGAGCAGTACTTC. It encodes CASSPATGSYEQYF.

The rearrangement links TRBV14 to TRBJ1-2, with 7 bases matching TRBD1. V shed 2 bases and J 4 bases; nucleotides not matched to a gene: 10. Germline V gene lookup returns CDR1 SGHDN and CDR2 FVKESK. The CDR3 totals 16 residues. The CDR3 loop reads CASSQSFSPGGYGYTF. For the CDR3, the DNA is TGTGCCAGCAGCCAATCGTTCTCCCCAGGGGGCTATGGCTACACCTTC.

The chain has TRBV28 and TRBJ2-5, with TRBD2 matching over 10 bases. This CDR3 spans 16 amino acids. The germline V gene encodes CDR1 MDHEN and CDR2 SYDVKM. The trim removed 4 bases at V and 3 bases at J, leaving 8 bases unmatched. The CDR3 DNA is TGTGCCAGCAGTTCTTACCAAGGACTAGCGGAAGAGACCCAGTACTTC. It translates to CASSSYQGLAEETQYF.

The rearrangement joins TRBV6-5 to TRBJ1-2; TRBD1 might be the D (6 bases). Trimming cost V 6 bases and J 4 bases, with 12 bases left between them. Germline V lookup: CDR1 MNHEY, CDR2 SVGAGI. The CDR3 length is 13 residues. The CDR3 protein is CASSGTGLYGYTF. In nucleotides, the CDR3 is TGTGCCAGCAGCGGAACAGGGCTCTATGGCTACACCTTC.

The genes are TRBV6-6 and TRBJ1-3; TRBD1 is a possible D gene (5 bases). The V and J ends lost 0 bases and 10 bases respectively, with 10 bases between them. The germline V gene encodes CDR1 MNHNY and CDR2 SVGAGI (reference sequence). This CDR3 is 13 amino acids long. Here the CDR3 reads CASSYSQGGTIYF. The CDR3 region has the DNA TGTGCCAGCAGTTACTCCCAGGGAGGGACCATATATTTT.

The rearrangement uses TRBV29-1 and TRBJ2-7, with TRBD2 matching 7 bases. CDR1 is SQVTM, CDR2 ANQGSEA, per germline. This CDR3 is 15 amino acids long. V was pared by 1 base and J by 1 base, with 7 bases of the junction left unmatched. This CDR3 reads CSVEVVAGASYEQYF. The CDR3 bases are TGCAGCGTTGAAGTAGTTGCGGGAGCTTCCTACGAGCAGTACTTC.

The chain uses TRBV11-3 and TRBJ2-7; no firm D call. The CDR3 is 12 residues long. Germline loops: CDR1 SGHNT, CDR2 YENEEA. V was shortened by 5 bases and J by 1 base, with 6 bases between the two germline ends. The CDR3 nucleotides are TGTGCCAGCAGCCTTAATTCCTACGAGCAGTACTTC. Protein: CASSLNSYEQYF.

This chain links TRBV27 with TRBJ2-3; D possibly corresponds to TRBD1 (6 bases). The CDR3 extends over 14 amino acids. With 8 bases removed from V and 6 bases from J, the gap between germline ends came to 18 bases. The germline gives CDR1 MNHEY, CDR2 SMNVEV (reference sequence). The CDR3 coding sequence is TGTGCCAGCGGCAGGGCAGGGGTTGGGGATACGCAGTATTTT. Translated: CASGRAGVGDTQYF.

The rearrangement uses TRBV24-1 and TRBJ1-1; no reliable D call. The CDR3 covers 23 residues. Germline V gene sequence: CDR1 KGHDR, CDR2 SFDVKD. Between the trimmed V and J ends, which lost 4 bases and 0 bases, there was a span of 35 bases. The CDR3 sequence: CATSETPSPQSDVEGSMNTEAFF. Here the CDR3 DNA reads TGTGCCACCAGTGAAACCCCGTCCCCACAAAGCGACGTAGAGGGCTCTATGAACACTGAAGCTTTCTTT.

The DNA for the CDR3 is TGCGCCAGCGGACTGACTAGCGCCTACAATGAGCAGTTCTTC. This encodes CASGLTSAYNEQFF. The chain employs TRBV4-3 and TRBJ2-1, with TRBD2 matching 8 bases. The CDR3 totals 14 residues. V lost 8 bases and J lost 2; bases outside the gene matches: 5. Per germline, CDR1 LGHNA and CDR2 YSLEER.